The rows below give T cell receptor beta chains drawn from one sample of a study of blood T cell repertoires in COVID-19. Only in-frame clones appear in the TCRdb table, and some are missing; sequencing was by immunoSEQ multiplex PCR. The sample shows some 340,000 clones, roughly 90% of them seen only once. The sequenced sample was PBMCs or T cells enriched from blood (not recorded which). Receptor source: a woman in her twenties or thirties who had been exposed to COVID-19. Each CDR3 is given with its conserved first and last residue. The D gene is left open where the match is weak. A row's size may be missing; if present it is once, few, many or a size class.

J gene	V gene	D gene	clone size	CDR3 length	CDR3 protein	CDR3 DNA
TRBJ1-4	TRBV7-9	TRBD1	.	15	CASSFRGQGNEKLFF	TGTGCCAGCAGCTTCCGGGGACAGGGTAACGAAAAACTGTTTTTT
TRBJ1-2	TRBV19	TRBD1	.	13	CASSVQGAYGYTF	TGTGCCAGTAGTGTACAGGGGGCTTATGGCTACACCTTC
TRBJ1-5	TRBV19	TRBD1	.	14	CASSTNRGNQPQHF	TGTGCCAGTAGCACAAACAGGGGGAACCAGCCCCAGCATTTT
TRBJ1-5	TRBV12-5	.	.	13	CASGFDRWQPQHF	TGTGCTAGTGGTTTCGACAGGTGGCAGCCCCAGCATTTT
TRBJ1-1	TRBV5-4	.	once	15	CASSTDTGRVTEAFF	TGTGCCAGCAGCACCGATACAGGGAGGGTCACTGAAGCTTTCTTT
TRBJ1-1	TRBV5-5	TRBD1	.	15	CASSHGGGPNTEAFF	TGTGCCAGCAGCCACGGAGGGGGCCCGAACACTGAAGCTTTCTTT
TRBJ2-3	TRBV5-1	.	.	17	CASSAGGGGPLTDTQYF	TGCGCCAGCAGCGCTGGAGGAGGCGGGCCACTCACAGATACGCAGTATTTT
TRBJ2-1	TRBV11-2	TRBD2	.	15	CASSLDTGGNNEQFF	TGTGCCAGCAGCTTAGATACGGGGGGAAACAATGAGCAGTTCTTC
TRBJ1-6	TRBV14	.	.	16	CASSQAARAYNSPLHF	TGTGCCAGCAGCCAAGCCGCCCGGGCCTATAATTCACCCCTCCACTTT
TRBJ1-5	TRBV19	.	.	14	CASSITGWDQPQHF	TGTGCCAGTAGTATAACAGGGTGGGATCAGCCCCAGCATTTT
TRBJ2-7	TRBV7-9	.	.	14	CASSPAAASYEQYF	TGTGCCAGCAGCCCAGCTGCGGCGAGCTACGAGCAGTACTTC
TRBJ1-2	TRBV7-6	.	.	15	CASSLELGGGVGYTF	TGTGCCAGCAGCTTAGAGCTCGGGGGAGGGGTTGGCTACACCTTC
TRBJ1-2	TRBV19	.	.	13	CASSDPGHTGYTF	TGTGCCAGTAGTGATCCGGGACATACCGGCTACACCTTC
TRBJ1-3	TRBV7-2	TRBD1	.	17	CASSQTAMGTAGNTIYF	TGTGCCAGCAGCCAAACAGCAATGGGGACAGCTGGAAACACCATATATTTT
TRBJ2-5	TRBV7-9	.	.	14	CASSLVGSGETQYF	TGTGCCAGCAGCTTAGTAGGGTCAGGGGAGACCCAGTACTTC
TRBJ1-5	TRBV6-5	.	once	15	CASSYSHKNNQPQHF	TGTGCCAGCAGTTACTCGCACAAGAATAATCAGCCCCAGCATTTT
TRBJ2-2	TRBV5-4	TRBD2	.	16	CASRFGAGGDTGELFF	TGTGCCAGCAGATTTGGAGCGGGGGGCGACACCGGGGAGCTGTTTTTT
TRBJ2-7	TRBV7-9	TRBD2	.	15	CASSFKRGSLIEQYF	TGTGCCAGCAGCTTTAAGCGGGGGAGTCTTATAGAGCAGTACTTC
TRBJ1-1	TRBV6-5	.	.	14	CASSPRGPNTEAFF	TGTGCCAGCAGCCCCAGGGGACCGAACACTGAAGCTTTCTTT
TRBJ1-5	TRBV5-5	.	once	15	CASSLWSGLRQPQHF	TGTGCCAGCAGCTTGTGGTCAGGGTTACGCCAGCCCCAGCATTTT
TRBJ1-1	TRBV16	TRBD1	.	16	CASSQLGTGGPRRAFF	TGTGCCAGCAGCCAATTAGGGACAGGGGGCCCCAGGCGGGCTTTCTTT
TRBJ2-1	TRBV4-1	TRBD2	.	15	CASRRGGRMEDEQFF	TGCGCCAGCAGACGGGGGGGCCGCATGGAGGATGAGCAGTTCTTC
TRBJ2-5	TRBV15	TRBD1	.	15	CATSRSDRGWETQYF	TGTGCCACCAGCAGATCGGACAGGGGGTGGGAGACCCAGTACTTC
TRBJ1-1	TRBV6-5	TRBD1	.	14	CASNYRGRDTEAFF	TGTGCCAGCAATTACAGGGGCAGGGACACTGAAGCTTTCTTT
TRBJ2-7	TRBV5-6	.	.	12	CASSTRGYEQYF	TGTGCCAGCAGTACCAGGGGCTACGAGCAGTACTTC
TRBJ1-1	TRBV3-1/TRBV3-2	.	few	15	CASSQGGGGGTEAFF	TGTGCCAGCAGCCAAGGGGGCGGCGGGGGCACTGAAGCTTTCTTT
TRBJ1-2	TRBV7-9	TRBD1	.	15	CASSALLQGAGGYTF	TGTGCCAGCAGCGCCTTACTCCAGGGGGCAGGAGGCTACACCTTC
TRBJ2-3	TRBV9	.	.	13	CASSVAGTDTQYF	TGTGCCAGCAGCGTAGCGGGCACAGATACGCAGTATTTT
TRBJ1-2	TRBV20-1	.	.	11	CRAGPSDGYTF	TGCAGGGCGGGACCTTCGGATGGCTACACCTTC
TRBJ1-2	TRBV5-4	TRBD1	once	15	CASRRTGNMDYGYTF	TGTGCCAGCAGACGGACAGGGAACATGGACTATGGCTACACCTTC
TRBJ2-1	TRBV29-1	TRBD1	.	15	CSVRDRPTVYNEQFF	TGCAGCGTGAGGGACAGGCCGACGGTCTACAATGAGCAGTTCTTC
TRBJ1-1	TRBV6-5	TRBD1	.	11	CASSRGGGAFF	TGTGCCAGCAGTAGAGGGGGCGGAGCTTTCTTT
TRBJ2-1	TRBV9	.	.	14	CASSVEIAYNEQFF	TGTGCCAGCAGCGTAGAGATAGCCTACAATGAGCAGTTCTTC
TRBJ2-5	TRBV7-6	TRBD2	.	16	CASSLPAGVKQETQYF	TGTGCCAGCAGCTTACCAGCGGGGGTGAAACAAGAGACCCAGTACTTC
TRBJ2-3	TRBV2	.	few	17	CASSEWTSLTSTDTQYF	TGTGCCAGCAGTGAATGGACTTCCTTAACTAGCACAGATACGCAGTATTTT
TRBJ1-6	TRBV14	.	.	14	CASSQGQYNSPLHF	TGTGCCAGCAGCCAAGGACAGTACAATTCACCCCTCCACTTT
TRBJ2-1	TRBV5-1	.	.	15	CASSSTGGAYNEQFF	TGCGCCAGCAGCTCAACAGGGGGGGCCTACAATGAGCAGTTCTTC
TRBJ1-5	TRBV6-5	.	.	14	CASSYSPSWAPQHF	TGTGCCAGCAGTTACTCACCCTCATGGGCGCCCCAGCATTTT
TRBJ1-3	TRBV7-8	.	.	17	CASSFLTQRGTGNTIYF	TGTGCCAGCAGCTTTTTGACACAACGGGGAACTGGAAACACCATATATTTT
TRBJ1-1	TRBV5-1	.	.	15	CASSSGQTLNTEAFF	TGCGCCAGCAGCTCCGGACAGACCCTGAACACTGAAGCTTTCTTT
TRBJ2-7	TRBV7-2	.	few	17	CASSLAWGGATPYEQYF	TGTGCCAGCAGCTTAGCGTGGGGGGGGGCCACACCCTACGAGCAGTACTTC
TRBJ1-4	TRBV5-6	TRBD1	.	16	CASSTGQGSGNEKLFF	TGTGCCAGCAGCACCGGACAGGGGTCGGGTAATGAAAAACTGTTTTTT
TRBJ2-7	TRBV11-2	.	.	14	CASSPRRSSYEQYF	TGTGCCAGCAGCCCCCGCAGGTCGTCCTACGAGCAGTACTTC
TRBJ2-7	TRBV2	.	.	15	CASSERGALSYEQYF	TGTGCCAGCAGTGAACGGGGGGCGCTCTCCTACGAGCAGTACTTC
TRBJ1-1	TRBV4-3	TRBD1	.	15	CASSQGTGARTEAFF	TGCGCCAGCAGCCAAGGTACAGGGGCGAGAACTGAAGCTTTCTTT
TRBJ1-6	TRBV6-5	TRBD1	.	16	CASSSSTGAANSPLHF	TGTGCCAGCAGTTCCTCGACAGGGGCGGCTAATTCACCCCTCCACTTT
TRBJ1-4	TRBV25-1	.	.	11	CASSDYGKLFF	TGTGCCAGCAGTGACTACGGAAAACTGTTTTTT
TRBJ1-6	TRBV18	.	.	15	CASSPLGGENSPLHF	TGTGCCAGCTCACCACTTGGGGGGGAGAATTCACCCCTCCACTTT
TRBJ1-2	TRBV19	.	.	12	CASGARGSGYTF	TGTGCCAGTGGAGCCAGAGGTAGCGGCTACACCTTC
TRBJ1-2	TRBV6-5	TRBD1	few	15	CASSTGTGVFYGYTF	TGTGCCAGCAGTACCGGGACAGGGGTATTCTATGGCTACACCTTC
TRBJ1-5	TRBV18	.	.	17	CASSLMAVRGGNQPQHF	TGTGCCAGCTCACTCATGGCGGTTAGGGGTGGCAATCAGCCCCAGCATTTT
TRBJ1-1	TRBV6-6	.	.	14	CASGLITGNTEAFF	TGTGCCAGCGGACTCATTACGGGGAACACTGAAGCTTTCTTT
TRBJ1-2	TRBV9	TRBD1	.	14	CASSDRGPDYGYTF	TGTGCCAGCAGCGACAGGGGGCCTGACTATGGCTACACCTTC
TRBJ1-6	TRBV6-5	TRBD1	once	14	CASRTGTGGSPLHF	TGTGCCAGCAGAACCGGGACAGGGGGTTCACCCCTCCACTTT
TRBJ1-1	TRBV2	.	.	13	CASNPGMNTEAFF	TGTGCCAGCAATCCAGGCATGAACACTGAAGCTTTCTTT
TRBJ2-7	TRBV3-1/TRBV3-2	TRBD2	once	15	CASSRVAGPRYEQYF	TGTGCCAGCAGCCGGGTAGCGGGGCCGCGATACGAGCAGTACTTC
TRBJ1-1	TRBV12-3/TRBV12-4	.	.	12	CASTPGGTEAFF	TGTGCCAGCACGCCGGGGGGGACTGAAGCTTTCTTT